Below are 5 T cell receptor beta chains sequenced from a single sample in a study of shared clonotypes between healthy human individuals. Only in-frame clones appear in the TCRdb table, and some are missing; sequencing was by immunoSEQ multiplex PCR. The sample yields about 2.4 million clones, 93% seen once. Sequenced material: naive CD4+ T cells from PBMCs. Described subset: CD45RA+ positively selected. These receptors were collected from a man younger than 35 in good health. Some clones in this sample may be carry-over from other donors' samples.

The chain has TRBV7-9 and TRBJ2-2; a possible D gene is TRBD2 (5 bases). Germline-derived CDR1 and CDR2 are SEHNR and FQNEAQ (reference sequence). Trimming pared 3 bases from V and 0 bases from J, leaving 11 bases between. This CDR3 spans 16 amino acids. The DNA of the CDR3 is TGTGCCAGCAGCTTTCTACCCGGGACGAACACCGGGGAGCTGTTTTTT. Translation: CASSFLPGTNTGELFF. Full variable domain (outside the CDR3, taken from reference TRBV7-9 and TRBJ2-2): DTGVSQNPRHKITKRGQNVTFRCDPISEHNRLYWYRQTLGQGPEFLTYFQNEAQLEKSRLLSDRFSAERPKGSFSTLEIQRTEQGDSAMYLCASSFLPGTNTGELFFGEGSRLTVL.

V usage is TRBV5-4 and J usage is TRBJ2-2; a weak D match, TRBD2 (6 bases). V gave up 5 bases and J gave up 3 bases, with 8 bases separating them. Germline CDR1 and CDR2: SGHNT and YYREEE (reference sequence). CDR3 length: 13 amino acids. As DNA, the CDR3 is TGTGCCAGCAGGTGGGGGGACACCGGGGAGCTGTTTTTT. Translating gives CASRWGDTGELFF.

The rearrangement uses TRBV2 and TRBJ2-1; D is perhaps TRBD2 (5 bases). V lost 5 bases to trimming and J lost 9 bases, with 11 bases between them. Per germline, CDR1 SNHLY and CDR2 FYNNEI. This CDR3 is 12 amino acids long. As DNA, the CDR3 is TGTGCCAGCAGTCGGGCGGGTGTTGAGCAGTTCTTC. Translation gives CASSRAGVEQFF.

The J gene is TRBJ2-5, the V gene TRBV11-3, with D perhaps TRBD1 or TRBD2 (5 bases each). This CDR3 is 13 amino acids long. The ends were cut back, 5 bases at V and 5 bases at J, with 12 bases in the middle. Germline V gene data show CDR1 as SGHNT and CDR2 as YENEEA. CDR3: CASSHQGVETQYF. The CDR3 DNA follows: TGTGCCAGCAGCCATCAGGGAGTCGAGACCCAGTACTTC. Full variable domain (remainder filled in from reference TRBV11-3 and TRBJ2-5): EAGVVQSPRYKIIEKKQPVAFWCNPISGHNTLYWYLQNLGQGPELLIRYENEEAVDDSQLPKDRFSAERLKGVDSTLKIQPAELGDSAVYLCASSHQGVETQYFGPGTRLLVL.

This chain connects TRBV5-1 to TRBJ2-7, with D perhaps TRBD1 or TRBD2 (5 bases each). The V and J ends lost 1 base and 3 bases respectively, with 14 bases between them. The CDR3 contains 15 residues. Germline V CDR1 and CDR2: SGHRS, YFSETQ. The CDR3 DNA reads TGCGCCAGCAGCTTGCGTCCCGGGGCCGTCTACGAGCAGTACTTC. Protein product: CASSLRPGAVYEQYF.